This T cell receptor beta chain was recorded in a study of cytotoxic CD8 clonotypes in ibrutinib-treated CLL. Whole-study context: Treatment had run for a median 12 months, range 6 to 36, when response samples were taken.

For this clone: Antigen specificity is unknown.

Regarding the study as a whole: Public clonotypes were rare and shrank or held steady on treatment. Clonality was higher at baseline than in age-matched healthy donors and tracked circulating CD8+ T-cell counts.

Only in-frame clones appear in the TCRdb table, and some are missing; sequencing was by immunoSEQ multiplex PCR. The data contain 110,000 to 150,000 clones, approximately 80% of them singletons. Sequences were derived from PBMCs, sampled after 24 months of ibrutinib treatment. This sequence was found in a human donor with chronic lymphocytic leukemia.

CDR3: CASRPGPTNTEAFF. In nucleotides, the CDR3 is TGTGCCAGCAGACCGGGACCGACGAACACTGAAGCTTTCTTT. The rearrangement uses TRBV28 and TRBJ1-1; tentatively, D is TRBD1 (5 bases). Germline V CDR1 and CDR2: MDHEN, SYDVKM. This CDR3 comprises 14 residues. V lost 6 bases and J lost 1, with 12 bases in between. The full variable domain, its missing parts supplied by reference TRBV28 and TRBJ1-1, is DVKVTQSSRYLVKRTGEKVFLECVQDMDHENMFWYRQDPGLGLRLIYFSYDVKMKEKGDIPEGYSVSREKKERFSLILESASTNQTSMYLCASRPGPTNTEAFFGQGTRLTVV.